Following are 21 T cell receptor beta chains from one sample sequenced in a study of blood T cell repertoires in COVID-19. The table came from immunoSEQ multiplex PCR; TCRdb's copy has only in-frame clones and leaves some out. This table has approximately 150,000 clones, more than 80% appearing once. The sample consisted of peripheral blood. The origin of the receptors is a man between 18 and 29 years old with COVID-19, enrolled during active disease.

The chain is built from TRBV9 and TRBJ2-7; a weak D match, TRBD1 (5 bases). From germline, CDR1 is SGDLS and CDR2 YYNGEE. Deletions cut 0 bases from V and 2 bases from J, with 9 bases between. This CDR3 region has 14 residues. CDR3 protein: CASSVGGATYEQYF. CDR3 DNA sequence: TGTGCCAGCAGCGTAGGGGGCGCAACCTACGAGCAGTACTTC.

This chain links TRBV5-4 with TRBJ1-1; weak D call: TRBD1 (6 bases). Germline values: CDR1 SGHNT, CDR2 YYREEE (reference sequence). This CDR3 comprises 15 residues. The V end lost 4 bases, the J end lost 4 bases, and 17 bases lay between the germline ends. The CDR3 nucleotides are TGTGCCAGCAGCCCGGAATGGGGGCGCGGCACTGAAGCTTTCTTT. This codes for CASSPEWGRGTEAFF.

This clone has ten or more counts. V and J are TRBV25-1 and TRBJ1-4; D is possibly TRBD1 (5 bases). V was shortened by 3 bases and J by 4 bases, with 18 bases between the two germline ends. This CDR3 contains 17 residues. Germline assignment: CDR1 MGHDK and CDR2 SYGVNS. The CDR3: CASSDTAGHQNNEKLFF. CDR3 nucleotides: TGTGCCAGCAGTGACACCGCTGGACATCAAAATAATGAAAAACTGTTTTTT.

This chain connects TRBV28 to TRBJ2-7; 7 nucleotides match TRBD1. The CDR3 is 13 residues long. Trimming cost V 5 bases and J 2 bases; bases outside gene matches: 3. Germline V gives CDR1 MDHEN, CDR2 SYDVKM. The CDR3 region has the DNA TGTGCCAGCAGTCGACAGGGACCCTACGAGCAGTACTTC. This encodes CASSRQGPYEQYF.

This sequence joins TRBV7-8 and TRBJ2-5, with a possible D match to TRBD1 (6 bases). This CDR3 has 14 amino acids. Trimming shortened V by 1 base and J by 1 base, and 7 bases separated the two germline ends. The V gene's germline CDR1 is SGHVS and CDR2 FQNEAQ. CDR3 sequence (DNA): TGTGCCAGCAGCTTAGACAGGGCCCAAGAGACCCAGTACTTC. Translation gives CASSLDRAQETQYF.

The genes are TRBV6-5 and TRBJ2-7, with 7 bases fitting TRBD1. Germline V gene data show CDR1 as MNHEY and CDR2 as SVGAGI. This CDR3 has 13 amino acids. J was trimmed by 2 bases and V by 6 bases; bases with no gene match: 4. The CDR3 region has the DNA TGTGCCAGCAGGAGGGGGACAGCCTACGAGCAGTACTTC. Translation gives CASRRGTAYEQYF.

V is TRBV30 and J is TRBJ2-1; 9 bases are shared with TRBD2. Germline V lookup: CDR1 GTSNPN, CDR2 SVGIG (reference sequence). The ends lost 3 bases at V and 4 bases at J; junction bases unmatched: 7. This CDR3 is 15 amino acids long. The CDR3 bases are TGTGCCTGGAGGAGGGGACTAGCCCGATACAATGAGCAGTTCTTC. It codes for CAWRRGLARYNEQFF. The whole variable domain, remainder taken from reference TRBV30 and TRBJ2-1, is SQTIHQWPATLVQPVGSPLSLECTVEGTSNPNLYWYRQAAGRGLQLLFYSVGIGQISSEVPQNLSASRPQDRQFILSSKKLLLSDSGFYLCAWRRGLARYNEQFFGPGTRLTVL.

J is TRBJ1-5 and V is TRBV5-5, with D perhaps matching TRBD1 (6 bases). The CDR3 runs 12 residues. Germline-derived CDR1 and CDR2 are SGHKS and YYEKEE (reference sequence). Trimming left V 1 base short and J 7 bases short, with 6 bases between. CDR3 DNA: TGTGCCAGCAGCTTGACAGGGCAGCCCCAGCATTTT. As protein: CASSLTGQPQHF. Combining the CDR3 with reference TRBV5-5 and TRBJ1-5 gives the whole variable domain DAGVTQSPTHLIKTRGQQVTLRCSPISGHKSVSWYQQVLGQGPQFIFQYYEKEERGRGNFPDRFSARQFPNYSSELNVNALLLGDSALYLCASSLTGQPQHFGDGTRLSIL.

The V and J genes are TRBV6-5 and TRBJ2-5; TRBD2 agrees at 9 bases. CDR3 length: 15 amino acids. The junction had 6 bases not matched to a gene; V was cut back by 6 bases and J by 1 base. Germline assignment: CDR1 MNHEY and CDR2 SVGAGI. The CDR3 here is CASSGLAGVQETQYF. For the CDR3, the DNA is TGTGCCAGCAGCGGCTTAGCGGGAGTCCAAGAGACCCAGTACTTC.

This clone was observed a few times. The chain carries TRBV7-6 and TRBJ2-2, with D perhaps matching TRBD1 (5 bases). V dropped 5 bases and J dropped 1 base, with 11 bases sitting between them. CDR3 length equals 15 residues. The germline V gene has CDR1 SGHVS and CDR2 FNYEAQ. The CDR3 nucleotides read TGTGCCAGCAGCGTGGACATCTTGAACACCGGGGAGCTGTTTTTT. Its translation is CASSVDILNTGELFF.

The rearrangement links TRBV6-5 to TRBJ2-5, with 8 bases matching TRBD1. CDR3 length: 12 amino acids. Germline CDR1 and CDR2: MNHEY and SVGAGI. V shed 7 bases, J shed 5 bases, and the junction held 3 bases outside the gene matches. The chain's CDR3 is CASTRTGETQYF. The CDR3 nucleotides read TGTGCCAGCACCCGGACAGGGGAGACCCAGTACTTC.

The V and J genes are TRBV18 and TRBJ2-5; no firm D call. The CDR3 is 14 residues long. Trimming removed 1 base at V and 0 bases at J, with 6 bases between. Per the germline V gene, CDR1 is KGHSH and CDR2 is LQKENI. The CDR3 spells CASSPLLNQETQYF. The CDR3 DNA reads TGTGCCAGCTCACCACTACTCAACCAAGAGACCCAGTACTTC.

The genes are TRBV19 and TRBJ2-1; 16 positions agree with TRBD2. The CDR3 is 19 residues long. CDR1 and CDR2 (germline): LNHDA, SQIVND (reference sequence). The junction had 12 bases not matched to a gene; V was cut back by 5 bases and J by 5 bases. The DNA for the CDR3 is TGTGCCAGTAGTGAAACCGGGACTAGCGGGAGGGGACCCGACAATGAGCAGTTCTTC. Protein sequence: CASSETGTSGRGPDNEQFF.

The V gene is TRBV3-1 (or the pseudogene TRBV3-2), the J gene TRBJ2-5, with D possibly being TRBD1 (5 bases). V shed 0 bases and J shed 2 bases, with 31 bases lying between them. Germline values: CDR1 LGHDT, CDR2 YNNKEL (reference sequence). CDR3 length equals 22 residues. The CDR3 DNA is TGTGCCAGCAGCCAAGATCAGACCCCGCCTCCCTGGGGCCTGGGGCTACAAGAGACCCAGTACTTC. This translates into CASSQDQTPPPWGLGLQETQYF.

The chain carries TRBV6-2 or TRBV6-3 and TRBJ2-5, with TRBD1 identical over 8 bases. V gave up 6 bases and J gave up 1 base; unmatched junction bases: 7. This CDR3 contains 15 residues. Per the germline V gene, CDR1 is MNHEY and CDR2 is SVGEGT. The chain's CDR3 is CASSWGTGIQETQYF. The CDR3 DNA sequence: TGTGCCAGCAGCTGGGGGACAGGCATCCAAGAGACCCAGTACTTC.

The V and J genes are TRBV6-5 and TRBJ2-2; a weak D match, TRBD2 (5 bases). CDR1 MNHEY and CDR2 SVGAGI come from the germline V gene. Trimming shortened V by 4 bases and J by 4 bases, and 13 bases separated the two germline ends. CDR3 length equals 15 residues. In nucleotides, the CDR3 is TGTGCCAGCAGTTGGGAGTTGGGAAGCACCGGGGAGCTGTTTTTT. It codes for CASSWELGSTGELFF.

The CDR3 sequence is CASSLAVGGRNTEAFF. The CDR3 DNA reads TGCGCCAGCAGCTTGGCCGTTGGGGGCAGGAACACTGAAGCTTTCTTT. This chain links TRBV5-1 with TRBJ1-1; a possible D gene is TRBD1 (6 bases). This CDR3 is 16 amino acids long. Trimming stripped 0 bases from V and 1 base from J, with 13 bases between. The V gene's germline CDR1 is SGHRS and CDR2 YFSETQ.

V gene TRBV9 combines with J gene TRBJ1-3; weak D call: TRBD1 (6 bases). This CDR3 is 15 amino acids long. V was pared by 4 bases and J by 1 base, with 12 bases between. The V gene's germline CDR1 is SGDLS and CDR2 YYNGEE. CDR3 amino acids: CASSIQGISGNTIYF. The CDR3 DNA reads TGTGCCAGCAGCATACAGGGAATTTCTGGAAACACCATATATTTT.

The chain recombines TRBV10-2 with TRBJ2-7, with 9 bases fitting TRBD2. Germline loops: CDR1 WSHSY, CDR2 SAAADI. With V trimmed by 6 bases and J by 0 bases, 3 bases remained unmatched. CDR3 size: 14 residues. Here the CDR3 reads CASRPAGGSYEQYF. CDR3 nucleotides: TGCGCCAGCAGGCCAGCGGGAGGCTCCTACGAGCAGTACTTC.

The CDR3: CASSFRGGYEQFF. CDR3 DNA sequence: TGTGCCAGCAGTTTTAGGGGGGGGTATGAGCAGTTCTTC. This sequence joins TRBV12-3 or TRBV12-4 and TRBJ2-1; perhaps TRBD2 as D (7 bases). Deletions cut 3 bases from V and 8 bases from J, with 11 bases between. This CDR3 comprises 13 residues.

The gene calls are TRBV7-9 and TRBJ2-1, with 9 bases matching TRBD2. This CDR3 spans 15 amino acids. The germline V gene has CDR1 SEHNR and CDR2 FQNEAQ (reference sequence). The V and J ends lost 6 bases and 8 bases, in that order; junction bases with no gene match: 11. CDR3 bases: TGTGCCAGCAGTTCCCTAGCGGGACAGTGGGATGAGCAGTTCTTC. It is translated as CASSSLAGQWDEQFF.